The rows below give T cell receptor beta chains drawn from one sample of a study of T cells in Graves' hyperthyroidism and ophthalmopathy. TCRdb called the multiplex PCR reads again in MiXCR, with one record for every CDR3 protein. The table shows around 490,000 distinct CDR3 sequences, with roughly 21% occurring only once. What was sequenced was blood. These receptors were obtained from a middle-aged man with Graves' ophthalmopathy. CDR3s include the opening cysteine and the closing phenylalanine or tryptophan. The D gene is left open where the match is weak. Clone size is stated in some rows and not others, as once, few, many or a class when expanded.

V,size,J,D,DNA,CDR3
TRBV5-1,many,TRBJ1-6,-,TGCGCCAGCAGCCCCCGCGAGGTATCTTCACCCCTCCACTTT,CASSPREVSSPLHF
TRBV27,-,TRBJ1-1,-,TGTGCCAGCAGTTTTCGGTCAGGGTCGATTGAAGCTTTCTTT,CASSFRSGSIEAFF
TRBV2,-,TRBJ2-7,TRBD2,TGTGCCAGCAGTGAAGCGCTTGGGGGGGGGGGAGGAGAGCAGTACTTC,CASSEALGGGGGEQYF
TRBV4-1,-,TRBJ1-5,TRBD1,TGCGCCAGCAGCCAAGGGACAGGGGTTGAGCAGCCCCAGCATTTT,CASSQGTGVEQPQHF
TRBV5-1,many,TRBJ2-5,TRBD1,TGCGCCAGCAGCGGGACAGGTTCCACCGGCCTGGAGACCCAGTACTTC,CASSGTGSTGLETQYF
TRBV6-1,many,TRBJ1-1,-,TGTGCCAGCAGTTTAAAGGCAAACGAGGCTTTCTTT,CASSLKANEAFF
TRBV27,few,TRBJ2-7,-,TGTGCCAGCAGTCTGGGGGGGGGGCACTACGAGCAGTACTTC,CASSLGGGHYEQYF
TRBV28,few,TRBJ2-4,-,TGTGCCAGCAGTTTAGGAGGGGGCCTACAGTACTTC,CASSLGGGLQYF
TRBV19,-,TRBJ1-2,-,TGTGCCAGTAGTATCCCTCGAGGGCGAGGTTCTGGCTACACCTTC,CASSIPRGRGSGYTF
TRBV6-1,few,TRBJ1-3,-,TGTGCCAGCAGCCCCCCGGGCCGAGCCGGCTCTGGAAACACCATATATTTT,CASSPPGRAGSGNTIYF
TRBV4-1,-,TRBJ2-7,-,TGCGCCAGCAGCCCACCGTGGGGGCAGGGAGTAGGCGAGCAGTACTTC,CASSPPWGQGVGEQYF
TRBV7-9,few,TRBJ2-2,-,TGTGCCAGCAGCTTAGCGCGAGGGGAGAGGAACCCCGGGGAGCTGTTTTTT,CASSLARGERNPGELFF
TRBV10-1,-,TRBJ2-5,-,TGCGCCAGCAGTGAGAACACAGGGAGGCTACAAGAGACCCAGTACTTC,CASSENTGRLQETQYF
TRBV11-2,few,TRBJ2-5,TRBD2,TGTGCCAGCAGCTTCGTGCCAGTAACTAGCGGGGGGCCACTCCAAGAGACCCAGTACTTC,CASSFVPVTSGGPLQETQYF
TRBV30,many,TRBJ1-1,-,TGTGCCTGGGGACATTTGAACACTGAAGCTTTCTTT,CAWGHLNTEAFF
TRBV5-1,few,TRBJ2-3,-,TGCGCCAGCTCTACAGGGTCCGGGGCCGATACGCAGTATTTT,CASSTGSGADTQYF
TRBV27,-,TRBJ2-7,TRBD2,TGTGCCAGCGGTTTAAGGGGACTAGAAGGTTACGAGCAGTACTTC,CASGLRGLEGYEQYF
TRBV6-1,-,TRBJ1-4,-,TGTGCCAGCAGCGATCCCCCGGGGGGGTCTGAAAAACTGTTTTTT,CASSDPPGGSEKLFF
TRBV27,few,TRBJ1-4,TRBD1,TGTGCCAGCAGTACCAACAGGGGCCGGAATGAAAAACTGTTTTTT,CASSTNRGRNEKLFF
TRBV20-1,-,TRBJ1-2,-,TGCAGTGCTAGTGTGTTTCCGGACAACTATGGCTACACCTTC,CSASVFPDNYGYTF
TRBV7-2,many,TRBJ2-5,TRBD2,TGTGCCAGCAGCTCCTCCCCACTAGCGGGAGTAGAGACCCAGTACTTC,CASSSSPLAGVETQYF
TRBV18,many,TRBJ2-4,TRBD1,TGTGCCAGCTCACCGGGACAGGCCCTAGCCAAAAACATTCAGTACTTC,CASSPGQALAKNIQYF
TRBV11-2,few,TRBJ2-7,-,TGTGCCAGCAGCTTAGGCCGGGTTCTAAGCTACGAGCAGTACTTC,CASSLGRVLSYEQYF